This T cell receptor (beta chain) was obtained from a study of blood T cell repertoires in COVID-19. At the level of the study: The United States, Italy and Spain provided the acute and convalescent COVID-19 samples. T cells, B-cell-depleted T cells, or PBMCs provided the cDNA or gDNA that served as material.

With 5 bases clipped from V and 5 bases from J, the junction kept 8 bases outside the gene matches. This CDR3 is 15 amino acids long. Germline-derived CDR1 and CDR2 are MNHEY and SMNVEV (reference sequence). Original data processing: Estimates of nucleated cell counts were drawn from the amplification of reference gene primers. TCRdb's table, derived via immunoSEQ multiplex PCR, lists solely in-frame clones and lacks some. Clone size and V and J calls were adopted from that table, with D and trimming inferred from the DNA. The sample holds about 70,000 clones, around 86% seen once. The source is a woman under 30 with acute or convalescent COVID-19. Sample: peripheral blood. The chain uses TRBV27 and TRBJ2-2; 7 bases line up with TRBD1. The DNA of the CDR3 is TGTGCCAGCAGTCGGACAGGACTTCGTACCGGGGAGCTGTTTTTT. Encoded protein: CASSRTGLRTGELFF.